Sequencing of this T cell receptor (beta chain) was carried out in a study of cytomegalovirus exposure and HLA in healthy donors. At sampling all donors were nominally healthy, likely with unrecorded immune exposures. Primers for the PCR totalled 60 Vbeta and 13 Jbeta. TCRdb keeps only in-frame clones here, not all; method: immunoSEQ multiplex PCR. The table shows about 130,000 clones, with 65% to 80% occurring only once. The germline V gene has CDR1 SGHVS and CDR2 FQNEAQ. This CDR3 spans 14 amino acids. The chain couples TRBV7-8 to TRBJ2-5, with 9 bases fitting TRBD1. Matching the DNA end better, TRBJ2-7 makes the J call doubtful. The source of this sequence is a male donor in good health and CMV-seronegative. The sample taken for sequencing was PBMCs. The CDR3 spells CASSFGTGPYEQYF. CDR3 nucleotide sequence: TGTGCCAGCAGCTTCGGGACAGGGCCCTACGAGCAGTACTTC.